This record looks at one T cell receptor beta chain sequence and its context. Its antigen remains undetermined. The input lacks base qualities; no much larger clone sits a single base away. The data stem from a study of blood T cell repertoires in COVID-19 (dated by TCRdb to about 2020). For the wider study: The collaborator samples originated in the United States, Italy and Spain and spanned the acute and convalescent phases of COVID-19. Samples were obtained from the ongoing ImmuneRACE study (first 160 participants) and from over a thousand subjects provided by 6 global collaborators. Deeply sampled blood TCRbeta repertoires from subjects exposed to, actively infected with, or recovered from COVID-19 were included in the dataset. The repertoires were released in a freely available public database intended as a resource for research on the immune response to SARS-CoV-2. A de-identified subject ID, COVID-19 status, age in years and sex were almost always included in the sample metadata. The material from the prospective study consisted of cDNA or gDNA derived from T cells, B-cell-depleted T cells, or PBMCs. Where HLA class I and class II types were available, the types were taken from metadata supplied by the sample provider, not from assay-based typing.

TCRbeta CDR3 regions were amplified from genomic DNA using the immunoSEQ Assay, a bias-controlled multiplex PCR. In the original analysis: The number of nucleated cells in each sample was estimated from the amplification of reference gene primers within the assay. To quantify the absolute abundance of each unique TCRbeta CDR3 rearrangement, sequence reads were collapsed and filtered. For each sample, productive Simpson clonality was calculated as the square root of Simpson's diversity index across productive rearrangements. The table comes from immuneACCESS by way of TCRdb, which keeps in-frame sequences with V and J called. Part of the clones is missing from these tables; in studies checked, under half for an unresolved V gene and the rest for unknown reasons. The V and J calls and clone size were taken over from that table, and D and trimming were inferred from the DNA. The sample includes a few hundred thousand clones, with approximately 91% observed a single time. 2% to 3% of the sample is in the top ten clones.

In Seattle, one collaborating source enrolled patients while the infection was active and tracked those patients longitudinally over the course of disease. Whole blood was collected in K2EDTA tubes by collaborating institutions according to the institutions' own protocols. Collaborator samples were shipped for TCRbeta analysis as frozen whole blood, isolated PBMCs, or DNA extracted from either sample type. The germline V gene (reference sequence) yields LNHDA for CDR1 and SQIVND for CDR2. V has 10 bases trimmed and J has 4 bases trimmed; junction bases matching no gene number 11. The CDR3 holds 15 amino acids from the cysteine to the phenylalanine. The read is trimmed to its CDR3 DNA, 45 bases read in frame from base 1. Results and caveats for the whole study, not just this receptor: Clinical and demographic metadata were provided uncurated, with the amount varying by source and participant.

The clonotype comes from a person aged 18 to 35 with COVID-19, enrolled during active disease. Sample: peripheral blood. Recombination joined TRBV19 with TRBJ2-3, with 10 middle bases fitting TRBD2. The CDR3: CATRLLAGESDTQYF. The nucleotide sequence is TGTGCCACGAGACTCCTAGCGGGAGAGTCAGATACGCAGTATTTT.